These 18 T cell receptor beta chains originate from one sample sequenced in a study of shared T cell receptors in the human thymus. Produced via immunoSEQ multiplex PCR; TCRdb's table is partial and in-frame only. The data hold roughly 660,000 clones, with roughly 90% observed a single time. These data were also filed under a second study, of human thymus T cells.

Sequencing input: thymocytes. The receptors shown here come from a boy younger than two with a congenital heart defect.

This clone has just one count. This rearrangement joins TRBV6-5 to TRBJ1-2; 9 positions agree with TRBD1. CDR1 MNHEY and CDR2 SVGAGI come from the germline V gene. The CDR3 is 14 residues long. Trimming cost V 0 bases and J 8 bases; bases outside gene matches: 4. In DNA, the CDR3 is TGTGCCAGCAGTTACTCGGGACAGGGAACCGGCTACACCTTC. Its protein product is CASSYSGQGTGYTF.

The chain uses TRBV19 and TRBJ2-1; D is undetermined. Between the trimmed V and J ends, which lost 2 bases and 8 bases, there was a span of 10 bases. The CDR3 is 13 amino acids. CDR1 is LNHDA and CDR2 is SQIVND in the germline V gene (reference sequence). The CDR3 reads CASSITPDYEQFF. The CDR3 coding sequence is TGTGCCAGTAGTATAACTCCTGACTATGAGCAGTTCTTC.

The rearrangement links TRBV28 to TRBJ1-5, with D perhaps TRBD1 (5 bases). This CDR3 is 18 amino acids long. The germline V gene has CDR1 MDHEN and CDR2 SYDVKM. V was cut by 1 base and J by 0 bases, with 16 bases left in between. DNA of the CDR3: TGTGCCAGCAGTTTATCATGGGCCATACAGGTTAGCAATCAGCCCCAGCATTTT. Its protein product is CASSLSWAIQVSNQPQHF.

The V gene is TRBV2, the J gene TRBJ1-3, with D unclear. The CDR3 covers 14 residues. In germline, CDR1 is SNHLY, CDR2 FYNNEI. The V end lost 7 bases, the J end lost 0 bases, and 10 bases lay between the germline ends. The CDR3 reads CASTPADSGNTIYF. The DNA of the CDR3 is TGTGCCAGCACCCCTGCAGACTCTGGAAACACCATATATTTT.

The V call is TRBV11-3, the J call TRBJ2-7; 9 bases match TRBD2. V lost 4 bases to trimming and J lost 3 bases; unmatched junction nucleotides: 7. This CDR3 contains 15 residues. CDR1 and CDR2 (germline): SGHNT, YENEEA. CDR3 residues: CASSSRLADLYEQYF. Here the CDR3 DNA reads TGTGCCAGCAGCTCCCGACTAGCGGATCTCTACGAGCAGTACTTC. Full variable domain (missing parts from reference TRBV11-3 and TRBJ2-7): EAGVVQSPRYKIIEKKQPVAFWCNPISGHNTLYWYLQNLGQGPELLIRYENEEAVDDSQLPKDRFSAERLKGVDSTLKIQPAELGDSAVYLCASSSRLADLYEQYFGPGTRLTVT.

The chain joins TRBV7-9 to TRBJ1-2; TRBD1 might be the D (6 bases). Germline values: CDR1 SEHNR, CDR2 FQNEAQ (reference sequence). The CDR3 is 13 residues long. The ends were cut back, 4 bases at V and 3 bases at J, with 9 bases in the middle. CDR3 sequence: CASSSHRDYGYTF. CDR3 bases: TGTGCCAGCAGCTCCCACAGGGACTATGGCTACACCTTC.

The chain recombines TRBV28 with TRBJ2-7, with D perhaps matching TRBD1 (6 bases). The CDR3 sequence is 13 residues long. Germline assignment: CDR1 MDHEN and CDR2 SYDVKM. Trimming pared 5 bases from V and 3 bases from J, leaving 11 bases between. The CDR3 DNA follows: TGTGCCAGCAGTCTTAGGACAGACTACGAGCAGTACTTC. Translated, it gives CASSLRTDYEQYF.

The CDR3 sequence is CASSAGTVDEKLFF. The CDR3 DNA sequence: TGTGCCAGCAGCGCCGGGACAGTGGATGAAAAACTGTTTTTT. This rearrangement joins TRBV7-9 to TRBJ1-4; 7 bases agree with TRBD1. There are 14 residues in the CDR3. The V segment lost 5 bases and the J segment 6 bases; nucleotides outside the gene matches: 6. Germline values: CDR1 SEHNR, CDR2 FQNEAQ (reference sequence).

The genes are TRBV19 and TRBJ1-1; 7 bases agree with TRBD1. Per the germline V gene, CDR1 is LNHDA and CDR2 is SQIVND (reference sequence). This CDR3 contains 14 residues. J lost 5 bases, V lost 1 base, and 4 bases had no gene match. Here the CDR3 reads CASSIGGGRTEAFF. The CDR3 DNA reads as TGTGCCAGTAGTATAGGAGGGGGCAGGACTGAAGCTTTCTTT. Variable domain in full (rest from reference TRBV19 and TRBJ1-1): DGGITQSPKYLFRKEGQNVTLSCEQNLNHDAMYWYRQDPGQGLRLIYYSQIVNDFQKGDIAEGYSVSREKKESFPLTVTSAQKNPTAFYLCASSIGGGRTEAFFGQGTRLTVV.

This clone turned up a few times. This rearrangement joins TRBV5-4 to TRBJ1-1; 9 bases match TRBD1. With 4 bases clipped from V and 1 base from J, the junction kept 8 bases outside the gene matches. From germline, CDR1 is SGHNT and CDR2 YYREEE (reference sequence). This CDR3 contains 16 residues. CDR3 region: CASSLEPGQGNTEAFF. The CDR3 region has the DNA TGTGCCAGCAGCCTGGAGCCGGGACAGGGGAACACTGAAGCTTTCTTT.

This clone was recorded a few times. This chain joins TRBV6-1 and TRBJ2-7; 10 bases are a match to TRBD2. The CDR3 covers 15 residues. Germline V gives CDR1 MNHNS, CDR2 SASEGT. V dropped 2 bases and J dropped 1; count of bases not matched to a gene: 2. CDR3 amino acids: CASSERGLASYEQYF. CDR3 in DNA: TGTGCCAGCAGTGAAAGGGGACTAGCGTCCTACGAGCAGTACTTC.

This chain uses TRBV4-3 with TRBJ2-2, with a possible D match to TRBD1 (6 bases). V was clipped by 2 bases and J by 2 bases, with 12 bases between them. CDR1 is LGHNA and CDR2 is YSLEER in the germline V gene. The CDR3 consists of 16 residues. The CDR3 region has the DNA TGCGCCAGCAGCCAAAGGGCAGGGGTAAACACCGGGGAGCTGTTTTTT. Protein: CASSQRAGVNTGELFF.

The gene calls are TRBV5-8 and TRBJ1-5; D might be TRBD1 (6 bases). The V end lost 2 bases, the J end lost 7 bases, and 22 bases lay between the germline ends. The germline V gene has CDR1 SGHTS and CDR2 YDEGEE. The CDR3 is 17 amino acids. In DNA, the CDR3 is TGTGCCAGCAGCTTTAATTTCGGCAGGGGTCTAATCCAGCCCCAGCATTTT. Translation: CASSFNFGRGLIQPQHF.

The chain recombines TRBV9 with TRBJ2-5; tentative D call: TRBD2 (6 bases). There are 15 residues in the CDR3. CDR1 SGDLS and CDR2 YYNGEE come from the germline V gene. V lost 5 bases to trimming and J lost 2 bases, with 16 bases between them. The CDR3 sequence: CASSESGLGQETQYF. CDR3 coding DNA: TGTGCCAGCAGTGAGAGCGGGCTGGGTCAAGAGACCCAGTACTTC.

DNA for the CDR3: TGTGCCAGCAGCTTAAGACCAGGAACCTACGAGCAGTACTTC. Its translation: CASSLRPGTYEQYF. The gene calls are TRBV5-4 and TRBJ2-5, with D hard to call. The better agreement between TRBJ2-7 and the DNA end casts doubt on the J call. The CDR3 loop spans 14 amino acids. Germline loops: CDR1 SGHNT, CDR2 YYREEE (reference sequence).

The J gene is TRBJ2-1, the V gene TRBV30; TRBD2 aligns across 11 bases. Germline V gene lookup returns CDR1 GTSNPN and CDR2 SVGIG (reference sequence). There are 18 residues in the CDR3. V lost 2 bases and J lost 10; bases outside the gene matches: 19. As DNA, the CDR3 is TGTGCCTGGAGTCCCGGGGCTAGCGGGAGGAGGATCGACGGGGAGCAGTTCTTC. It encodes CAWSPGASGRRIDGEQFF.

The chain links TRBV14 to TRBJ2-1; 9 bases map to TRBD2. Germline V gene data show CDR1 as SGHDN and CDR2 as FVKESK. Trimming at V came to 5 bases and at J to 5 bases, leaving 4 bases not matched to a gene. This CDR3 spans 14 amino acids. The CDR3: CASSRLADHNEQFF. The CDR3 DNA is TGTGCCAGCAGCAGACTAGCGGATCACAATGAGCAGTTCTTC.

This clone was observed a single time. The CDR3 DNA follows: TGTGCCAGCAGTCCCAGCGGGAGGACGTACGAGCAGTACTTC. It encodes CASSPSGRTYEQYF. The rearrangement links TRBV14 to TRBJ2-7, with 9 bases matching TRBD2. Germline CDR1 is SGHDN and CDR2 is FVKESK. V shed 6 bases, J shed 4 bases, and the junction held 7 bases outside the gene matches. The CDR3 has 14 amino acids.